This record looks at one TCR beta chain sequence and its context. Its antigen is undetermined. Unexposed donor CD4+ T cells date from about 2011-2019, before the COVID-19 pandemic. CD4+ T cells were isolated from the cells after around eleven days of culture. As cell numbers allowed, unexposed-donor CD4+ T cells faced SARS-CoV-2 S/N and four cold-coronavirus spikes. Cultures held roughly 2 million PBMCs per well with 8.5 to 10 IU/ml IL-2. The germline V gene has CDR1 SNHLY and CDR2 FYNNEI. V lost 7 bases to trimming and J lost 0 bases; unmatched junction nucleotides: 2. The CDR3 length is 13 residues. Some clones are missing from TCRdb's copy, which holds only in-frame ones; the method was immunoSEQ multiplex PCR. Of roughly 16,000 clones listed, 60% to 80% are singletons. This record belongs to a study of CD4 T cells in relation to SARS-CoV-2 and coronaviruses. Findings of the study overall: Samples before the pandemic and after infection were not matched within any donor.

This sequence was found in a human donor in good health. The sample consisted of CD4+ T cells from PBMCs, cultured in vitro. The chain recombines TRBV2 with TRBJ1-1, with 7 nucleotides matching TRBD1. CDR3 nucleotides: TGTGCCAGCAAGGGACAGATGAACACTGAAGCTTTCTTT. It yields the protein CASKGQMNTEAFF.